This entry lists 15 T cell receptor beta chains sequenced from one sample in a study of T-cell reconstitution after alpha-beta-depleted transplantation in children (dated by TCRdb to between 2015 and 2016). The sample's treatment or condition label, decoded: allogeneic hematopoietic cell transplantation with graft depleted of TCRalphabeta T cells and CD19 B cells. Library construction relied on PCR. These reads were obtained on an Illumina HiSeq 2500. To normalize quantification of the TCRbeta repertoire, the TCR libraries were built with molecular barcoding that relied on unique molecular identifiers. The raw public data were reprocessed by TCRdb itself: fastp quality trimming at Q25, MiXCR clonotype calling, in-frame beta chains only. Every distinct CDR3 protein forms one entry, paired with its most common genes and DNA. The sample data list about 980,000 distinct CDR3 sequences, and 25% to 35% of these were observed just once. The top ten clones comprise 25% to 35% of the sample.

The sequencing here drew on PBMCs, mostly from graft donor cells, taken 360 days after TCRalphabeta/CD19-depleted stem cell transplant. The source is a boy younger than two who had a stem cell transplant for SCID, so the T cells may come from the graft donor.

The V gene is TRBV29-1, the J gene TRBJ2-2; D is undetermined. Germline CDR1 is SQVTM and CDR2 is ANQGSEA. The CDR3 extends over 10 amino acids. V was pared by 6 bases and J by 7 bases, with 6 bases between. The CDR3 here is CSVRIGELFF. DNA of the CDR3: TGCAGCGTGCGAATCGGGGAGCTGTTTTTT.

The sample holds a few counts of this clonotype. The chain uses TRBV11-2 and TRBJ2-7, with D perhaps TRBD1 (5 bases). Germline CDR1 and CDR2: SGHAT and FQNNGV. There are 15 residues in the CDR3. V lost 2 bases, J lost 4 bases, and 15 bases lay in between. The CDR3 sequence is CASSLLRVKGYEQYF. In DNA form, the CDR3 reads TGTGCCAGCAGCTTACTCAGGGTAAAAGGGTACGAGCAGTACTTC.

This rearrangement joins TRBV27 to TRBJ1-5; 10 bases align to TRBD1. The CDR3 is made up of 15 amino acids. Germline CDR1 MNHEY, CDR2 SMNVEV (reference sequence). After removal of 9 bases from V and 0 bases from J, the junction contained 5 bases not matched to a gene. This CDR3 reads CASGDRGNSNQPQHF. The DNA of the CDR3 is TGTGCCAGTGGGGACAGGGGTAATAGCAATCAGCCCCAGCATTTT.

This chain uses TRBV7-4 with TRBJ1-1; TRBD1 is a possible D gene (6 bases). Per the germline V gene, CDR1 is SGHVT and CDR2 is SQSDAQ. There are 16 residues in the CDR3. Trimming stripped 2 bases from V and 1 base from J, with 14 bases between. CDR3 DNA sequence: TGTGCCAGCAGCTTAAACCCGACGGACAGGAACACTGAAGCTTTCTTT. Amino acid sequence: CASSLNPTDRNTEAFF.

This clonotype has just a few counts. The chain is built from TRBV6-1 and TRBJ2-1; TRBD1 aligns across 9 bases. This CDR3 region has 15 residues. From germline, CDR1 is MNHNS and CDR2 SASEGT. With 6 bases clipped from V and 5 bases from J, the junction kept 8 bases outside the gene matches. The CDR3 loop is CASRKPGQGNNEQFF. The CDR3 DNA sequence: TGTGCCAGCAGGAAACCGGGACAGGGAAACAATGAGCAGTTCTTC.

The CDR3: CASRGFSSGYNTGELFF. The CDR3 bases are TGTGCCAGCAGAGGCTTTTCTAGCGGCTACAACACCGGGGAGCTGTTTTTT. This chain uses TRBV6-2 or TRBV6-3 with TRBJ2-2; 7 bases match TRBD2. The CDR3 has 17 residues. V was pared by 6 bases and J by 2 bases, with 12 bases of the junction left unmatched. CDR1 is MNHEY and CDR2 is SVGEGT in the germline V gene.

The chain recombines TRBV20-1 with TRBJ1-5; 12 bases align to TRBD1. Trimming removed 1 base from V and 7 bases from J; junction bases left unmatched: 8. The CDR3 consists of 16 residues. Germline CDR1 reads DFQATT; CDR2 reads SNEGSKA (reference sequence). CDR3 DNA: TGCAGTGCTAGAGTCCCCGGGACAGGGGGCAGGCAGCCCCAGCATTTT. It encodes CSARVPGTGGRQPQHF.

The sample holds a few counts of this clonotype. The chain employs TRBV12-3 or TRBV12-4 and TRBJ2-5, with D perhaps assigned TRBD1 or TRBD2 (5 bases each). The CDR3 runs 17 residues. Trimming left V 5 bases short and J 0 bases short, with 19 bases between. The CDR3 sequence is CASSMQLIGTHQETQYF. For the CDR3, the DNA is TGTGCCAGCAGTATGCAATTGATTGGGACCCACCAAGAGACCCAGTACTTC.

The sample holds many counts of this clonotype. V usage is TRBV3-1 and J usage is TRBJ2-5; 8 bases are a match to TRBD2. The CDR3 sequence is 15 residues long. Trimming at V came to 4 bases and at J to 2 bases, leaving 6 bases not matched to a gene. CDR1 and CDR2 (germline): LGHDT, YNNKEL (reference sequence). This chain's CDR3 is CASSRSLAEQETQYF. The DNA for the CDR3 is TGTGCCAGCAGCCGCTCACTAGCGGAACAAGAGACCCAGTACTTC.

This clonotype was detected only a few times. This sequence joins TRBV3-1 and TRBJ2-1, with 7 bases lining up with TRBD2. CDR1 LGHDT and CDR2 YNNKEL come from the germline V gene (reference sequence). V shed 3 bases and J 11 bases; nucleotides not matched to a gene: 7. This CDR3 comprises 13 residues. The chain's CDR3 is CASSHNGGKQQFF. In DNA, the CDR3 is TGTGCCAGCAGCCACAACGGGGGGAAACAGCAGTTCTTC.

In its sample, this clonotype was seen many times. This chain links TRBV6-5 with TRBJ2-3; D call uncertain. Trimming took 6 bases from V and 0 from J, leaving 7 bases between them. The germline V gene encodes CDR1 MNHEY and CDR2 SVGAGI. The CDR3 contains 13 residues. CDR3: CASSYGSTDTQYF. The CDR3 DNA is TGTGCCAGCAGCTACGGAAGCACAGATACGCAGTATTTT.

This chain uses TRBV28 with TRBJ2-3; 8 positions match TRBD2. CDR1 and CDR2 from the germline V gene are MDHEN and SYDVKM. The CDR3 loop spans 17 amino acids. V gave up 0 bases and J gave up 2 bases; unmatched junction bases: 7. CDR3 coding DNA: TGTGCCAGCAGTTTATGCAATAGCGGGGAGGACACAGATACGCAGTATTTT. It translates to CASSLCNSGEDTDTQYF.

The rearrangement links TRBV6-1 to TRBJ2-5, with D tentatively TRBD2 (6 bases). From germline, CDR1 is MNHNS and CDR2 SASEGT. V was trimmed by 8 bases and J by 2 bases, leaving 12 bases between them. The length of the CDR3 is 13 residues. The chain's CDR3 is CASRGTLQETQYF. DNA for the CDR3: TGTGCCAGCCGGGGGACCCTACAAGAGACCCAGTACTTC.

The table lists this clonotype with a few counts. The chain uses TRBV28 and TRBJ2-3; 9 bases agree with TRBD2. The CDR3 is 18 amino acids. Looked up from germline, CDR1 is MDHEN and CDR2 is SYDVKM. The ends lost 2 bases at V and 0 bases at J; junction bases unmatched: 9. CDR3 DNA: TGTGCCAGCAGTTTACCCCTTGGAGCGGGGGGAAGCACAGATACGCAGTATTTT. It yields the protein CASSLPLGAGGSTDTQYF.

The rearrangement uses TRBV5-1 and TRBJ1-5; unclear D gene. Deletions cut 0 bases from V and 5 bases from J, with 12 bases between. The germline gives CDR1 SGHRS, CDR2 YFSETQ. This CDR3 contains 15 residues. CDR3 sequence reads: CASSLDGTAHQPQHF. The CDR3 DNA is TGCGCCAGCAGCTTGGATGGTACAGCTCATCAGCCCCAGCATTTT.